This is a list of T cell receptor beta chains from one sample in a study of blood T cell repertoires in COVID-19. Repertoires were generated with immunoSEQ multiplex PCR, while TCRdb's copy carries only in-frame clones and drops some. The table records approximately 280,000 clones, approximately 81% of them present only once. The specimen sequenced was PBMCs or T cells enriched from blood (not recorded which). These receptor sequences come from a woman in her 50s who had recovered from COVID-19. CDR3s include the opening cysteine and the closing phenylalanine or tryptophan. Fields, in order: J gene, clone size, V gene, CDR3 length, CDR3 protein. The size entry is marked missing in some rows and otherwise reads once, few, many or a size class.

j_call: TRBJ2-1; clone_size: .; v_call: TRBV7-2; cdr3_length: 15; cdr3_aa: CASSARLAGNNEQFF
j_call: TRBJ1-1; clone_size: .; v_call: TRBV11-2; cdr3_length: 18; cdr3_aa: CASSLGPLRLRAETEAFF
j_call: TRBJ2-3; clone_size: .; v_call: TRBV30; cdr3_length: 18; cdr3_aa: CAWSSKTYRAASTDTQYF
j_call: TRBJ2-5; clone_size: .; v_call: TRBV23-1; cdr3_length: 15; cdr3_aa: CASSPAPQGRETQYF
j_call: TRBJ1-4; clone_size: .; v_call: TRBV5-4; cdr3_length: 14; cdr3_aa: CASSPQGRNEKLFF
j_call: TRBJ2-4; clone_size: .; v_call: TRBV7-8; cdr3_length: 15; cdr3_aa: CASSLAAGVESIQYF
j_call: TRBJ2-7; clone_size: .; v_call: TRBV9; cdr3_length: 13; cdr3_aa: CASSVVSGYEQYF
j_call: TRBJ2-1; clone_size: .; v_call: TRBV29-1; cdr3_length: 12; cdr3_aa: CSARTEYNEQFF
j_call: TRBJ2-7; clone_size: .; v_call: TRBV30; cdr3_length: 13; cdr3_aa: CAWSTGQVYEQYF
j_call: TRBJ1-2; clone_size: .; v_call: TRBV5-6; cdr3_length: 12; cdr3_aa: CASSRGLGGYTF
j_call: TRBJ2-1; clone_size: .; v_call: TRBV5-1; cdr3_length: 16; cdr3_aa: CASSEGGQKGYNEQFF
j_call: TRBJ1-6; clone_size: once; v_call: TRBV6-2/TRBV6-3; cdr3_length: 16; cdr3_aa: CASSSPGTGNNSPLHF
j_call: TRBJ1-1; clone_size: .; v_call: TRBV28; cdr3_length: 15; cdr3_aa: CASSLRRGTNTEAFF
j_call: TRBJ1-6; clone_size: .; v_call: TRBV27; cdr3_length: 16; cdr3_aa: CASRLDRAATNSPLHF
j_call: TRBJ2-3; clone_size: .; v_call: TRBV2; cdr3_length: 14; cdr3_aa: CASSIHHQVDTQYF
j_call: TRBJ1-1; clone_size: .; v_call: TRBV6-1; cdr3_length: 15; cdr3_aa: CASSEGRTGGNEAFF
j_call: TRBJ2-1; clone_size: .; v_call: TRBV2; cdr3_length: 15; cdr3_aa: CASMPLAGGYNEQFF
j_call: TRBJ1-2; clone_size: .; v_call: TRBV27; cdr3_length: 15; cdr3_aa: CASSFASGGSYGYTF
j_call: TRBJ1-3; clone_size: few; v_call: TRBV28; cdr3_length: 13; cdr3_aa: CASTPGQINTIYF
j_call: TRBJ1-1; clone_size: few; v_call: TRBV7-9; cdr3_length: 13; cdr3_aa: CASAMTVNTEAFF
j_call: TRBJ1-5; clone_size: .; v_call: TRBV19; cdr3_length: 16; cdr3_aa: CASSIEGGSGNQPQHF
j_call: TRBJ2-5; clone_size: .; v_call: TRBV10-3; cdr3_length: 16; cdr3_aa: CAIALGQGSFAETQYF
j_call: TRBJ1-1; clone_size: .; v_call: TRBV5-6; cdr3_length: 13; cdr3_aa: CASSLGQGNRAFF
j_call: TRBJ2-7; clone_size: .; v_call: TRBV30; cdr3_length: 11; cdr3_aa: CAWSTVYEQYF
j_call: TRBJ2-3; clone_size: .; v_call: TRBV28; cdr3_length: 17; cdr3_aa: CASSLGLTDEVTDTQYF
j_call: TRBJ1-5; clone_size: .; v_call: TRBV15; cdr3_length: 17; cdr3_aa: CATSRDLGFGGLASQHF
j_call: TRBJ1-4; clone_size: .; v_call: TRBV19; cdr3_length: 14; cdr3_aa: CASSLRHLTEKLFF
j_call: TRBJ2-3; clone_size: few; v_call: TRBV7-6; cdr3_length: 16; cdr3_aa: CASKRLAGDGTDTQYF
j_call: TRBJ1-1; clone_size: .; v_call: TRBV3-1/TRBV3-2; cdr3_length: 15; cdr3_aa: CASSPQGARYTEAFF
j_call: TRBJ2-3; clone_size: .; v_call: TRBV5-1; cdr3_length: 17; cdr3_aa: CASSPAPSSGSTDTQYF
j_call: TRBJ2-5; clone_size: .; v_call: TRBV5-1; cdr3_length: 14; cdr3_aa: CASSLDTGEETQYF
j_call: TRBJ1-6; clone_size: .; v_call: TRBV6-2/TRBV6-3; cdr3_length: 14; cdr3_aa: CASSYTGRGSPLHF
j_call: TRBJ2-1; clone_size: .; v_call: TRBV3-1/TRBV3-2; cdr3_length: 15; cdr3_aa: CASSLGVALYNEQFF
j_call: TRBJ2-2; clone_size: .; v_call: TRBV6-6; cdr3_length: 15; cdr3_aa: CASRLRQVNTGELFF
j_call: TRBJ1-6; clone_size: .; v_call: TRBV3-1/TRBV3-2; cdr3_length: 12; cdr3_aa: CASSQGPSPLHF
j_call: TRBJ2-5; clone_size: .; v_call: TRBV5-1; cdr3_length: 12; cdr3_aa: CASSLPGETQYF
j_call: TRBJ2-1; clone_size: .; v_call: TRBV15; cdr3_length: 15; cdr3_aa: CATSRASGGAREQFF
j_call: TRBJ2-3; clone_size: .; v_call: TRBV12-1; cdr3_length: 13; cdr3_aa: CALPRLHTDTQYF
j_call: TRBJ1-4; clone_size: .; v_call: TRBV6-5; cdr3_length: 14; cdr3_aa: CASSPGATNEKLFF